This T cell receptor beta chain was found in a study of spatial heterogeneity in lung cancer (dated by TCRdb to the late 2010s). About the investigation overall: Beta-chain transcripts were consistently detected in greater numbers than alpha-chain transcripts, which likely reflects a higher abundance of beta-chain transcripts. In the raw uncorrected reads, each unique combination of TCR and UMI appeared on average more than ten times. In non-small cell lung cancer, the study made a quantitative comparison of TCR alpha and beta repertoires among multiple tumor regions, matched nontumor lung and blood. Nonsynonymous mutation counts, determined by whole-exome sequencing of tumor tissue, were related to TCR repertoire features. Both alpha and beta chains were TCR-sequenced in roughly 200 tumor regions, 64 matched nontumor lung samples and around 50 PBMC samples obtained at surgery. Overall study results and their limits: Additional single-cell paired TCR alpha and beta sequencing was considered necessary to confirm, at a functional level, the hypothesis that regional TCRs recognize regional mutations. Ubiquitous expanded tumor TCRs showed up in blood more often at tumor resection than at routine follow-up.

Deletion took 11 bases off V and 5 bases off J, with a span of 15 bases between the germline ends. Taken from cysteine to phenylalanine, the CDR3 has 12 residues. The CDR3 DNA has 36 bases and is translated from base 1. For CDR1 and CDR2, the germline V gene lists MNHNS and SASEGT. This clonotype was picked up many times. Its antigen remains undetermined. Nothing much larger sits one base from this clone, and base qualities are not available. This beta chain is a stray sequence in a library constructed for alpha chains; its clone size is not meaningful. The library was obtained by 5' RACE. The sequencer was a NextSeq 500. The TCR library protocol attached a unique molecular identifier to each TCR cDNA molecule to allow correction of PCR and sequencing errors. Per the authors' processing: TCR identification, UMI-based error correction and CDR3 extraction were performed with Decombinator tools. Expanded TCRs were defined as those above a frequency of 2 per 1,000, corresponding to the top 1% of the tumor frequency distribution. Renyi diversity was calculated using the R vegan package after each repertoire was subsampled 100 times to 5,000 TCRs. CDR3 similarity networks were built from amino acid triplet string-kernel similarity, connecting CDR3s with pairwise similarity above 0.82. TCRdb cleaned the public reads at Q25 with fastp, built clones with MiXCR and kept in-frame beta chains. Rows are combined by CDR3 protein, so each entry shows the most common genes and DNA. These V and J calls rely on TCRdb rather than the paper's analysis. This sample holds 7,600 or so distinct CDR3 sequences; 7% were observed only once. The ten largest clonotypes hold around four fifths of the sample.

Interpreted using the paper, the time point label stands for: sample taken at primary tumor resection. TCR sequencing used whole RNA extracted from tumor and nontumor lung tissue, or from cryopreserved PBMC samples, without cell sorting. Samples were obtained from around 72 patients with early-stage, untreated non-small cell lung cancer from the lung TRACERx cohort. A patient was chosen for TCR sequencing only when enough RNA was available from at least two tumor regions. The V and J segments used are TRBV6-1 and TRBJ1-2; the D gene is perhaps TRBD1, from 6 matching bases. The receptor comes from a male donor with early-stage non-small cell lung cancer. The sequences come from PBMCs, collected at surgery. The sequenced DNA: TGTGCCGGAAAGACAGGCCGATATGGCTACACCTTC. This yields the protein CAGKTGRYGYTF.